This T cell receptor beta chain derives from a study of blood T cells in healthy people across ages (dated by TCRdb to between 2015 and 2017). Turning to the overall study: In model experiments, template switching captured roughly one uniquely barcoded TCR beta cDNA molecule for every two T cells. Age-related changes in TCR beta repertoire diversity were measured in the study by deep sequencing normalized with unique cDNA molecular identifiers. Four age groups were formed from the donors: young (average 16 years), middle-aged (approximately 40), aged (more than 55) and long-lived (roughly 81). To avoid experimental bias, donors of different ages were spread randomly across the sequencing lanes. Two additional independent replicas of 1 million unique cDNA reads from the same blood draw were analyzed for two donors (one aged 18 to 30 and one aged 80 or older). What the work shows at the level of the full study, not this receptor alone: There was a strong correlation between observed TCR beta diversity and the percentage of naive T cells measured by flow cytometry. Because the CMV infection status of the donors was unknown, age-related changes in expanded clonotypes may potentially have been confounded. As age increased, observed TCR beta diversity per million T cells dropped in a roughly linear way, and a significant reduction was already evident by age 40. Compared with the aged group, the long-lived group had more naive CD4+ T cells, fewer expanded clones and increased TCR diversity, suggesting age selection. Since profiling was done on bulk unsorted PBMCs, naive and antigen-experienced compartments could not be conclusively compared. Estimates of total diversity based on one million sequenced T cells were considered lower bounds and underestimates.

The library relied on 5' RACE. The second PCR ran for about 7 to 11 cycles and used a J-beta primer mix along with a sample-barcoded 5' primer. A template-switch 5' adaptor carrying 12 random nucleotides introduced a unique molecular identifier onto each TCR beta cDNA molecule. At least 3 million CDR3-containing paired-end reads were obtained from each sample. The Mint cDNA synthesis kit, primed by a TRBC-specific oligonucleotide, was used to synthesize first-strand cDNA from all RNA. All cDNA was treated with uracil-DNA glycosylase and then went through a first 18-cycle PCR with the universal primers M1SS and BC2_uni_R. Under the source paper's analysis protocol: Each sample was normalized by randomly selecting 1 million high-quality reads, each carrying a distinct molecular identifier. Instead of being binned into consensus sequences, reads with shared molecular identifiers were discarded. MiTCR, set to a Q25 quality threshold and the strictest error-elimination algorithm, was used for CDR3 identification, clonotype clustering and error correction. A nonparametric unseen species model with Euler transformation was used to estimate a lower bound on total TCR beta diversity. TCRdb reanalyzed the raw reads on its own, using fastp at Q25 for trimming and MiXCR for clone calling, and kept in-frame beta chains. Each CDR3 protein appears once, grouped with its most common genes and DNA. TCRdb's processing, not the study's, gives the V and J calls here. This sample holds around 1,900,000 distinct CDR3 sequences; about two fifths were observed only once. In total, the top ten clones hold roughly 23% of the sample.

This clonotype has just a few counts. The clone's antigen remains unknown. Per-base qualities were not stored, and no clone one base away is much larger. Systemically healthy Caucasian individuals from Russia, approximately 39 in total and aged roughly 6 to 100 years, were included as donors. About 10 milliliters of peripheral blood were drawn from each donor into EDTA-treated Vacutainer tubes. Ficoll-Paque density-gradient centrifugation was used to isolate PBMCs, with at least 7 million per sample. Total RNA, at least 6 micrograms per sample, was extracted from PBMCs with Trizol reagent. The percentages of naive CD45RAhigh/CD27high T cells were determined by flow cytometry on a PBMC aliquot from every donor. The CDR3, from cysteine to phenylalanine, totals 16 residues. Only CDR3 DNA is held: 48 bases, read in frame from base 1. Between the V and J ends, shortened by 1 base and 1 base respectively, the junction contains 13 bases. CDR1 and CDR2, per the germline V gene, are LGHNA and YSLEER.

The TCR originated in a human donor in good health. Sequenced: blood. The chain is encoded by TRBV4-3 joined to TRBJ1-1; TRBD1 is perhaps the D gene, given 5 matching bases. The encoded CDR3 is CASSQGGAGRNTEAFF. The DNA is TGCGCCAGCAGCCAAGGCGGGGCAGGGAGGAACACTGAAGCTTTCTTT.